This T cell receptor beta chain stems from a study of T cell repertoires in cytomegalovirus infection. Each CDR3 protein is one row after TCRdb ran MiXCR on the reads. The sample includes roughly 100,000 distinct CDR3 sequences, approximately 15% of them seen just once. The CDR3 has 11 residues. Germline CDR1 is SNHLY and CDR2 is FYNNEI. V lost 6 bases to trimming and J lost 8 bases, with 8 bases between them. V is TRBV2 and J is TRBJ1-5; D is unclear. The clonotype comes from a human donor in good health (CMV status not recorded). Some clones in this sample may be carry-over from other donors' samples. The source material was PBMCs. The CDR3 DNA sequence: TGTGCCAGCAGCGCAGACAAGCCCCAGCATTTT. Translating it yields CASSADKPQHF.